These 29 T cell receptor beta chains came from one sample sequenced in a study of T cell responses to AZD1222 COVID-19 vaccine. The method was immunoSEQ multiplex PCR; TCRdb's version includes in-frame clones alone and lacks a portion of them. This table has about 120,000 clones, approximately 83% appearing once. The sequencing here drew on peripheral blood, taken on day 0 of AZD1222 vaccination. The receptor source for this set is an adult in good health.

V usage is TRBV27 and J usage is TRBJ2-1, with no clear D. Germline V CDR1 and CDR2: MNHEY, SMNVEV (reference sequence). The CDR3 is 14 amino acids. V gave up 2 bases and J gave up 9 bases, with 14 bases separating them. The DNA for the CDR3 is TGTGCCAGCAGTTTAACCCCAACTAACACTGAGCAGTTCTTC. This codes for CASSLTPTNTEQFF.

The rearrangement uses TRBV19 and TRBJ2-5, with 13 bases that match TRBD2. The trim removed 5 bases at V and 1 base at J, leaving 7 bases unmatched. The CDR3 covers 17 residues. Per germline, CDR1 LNHDA and CDR2 SQIVND (reference sequence). The CDR3: CASSFGTSGALQETQYF. Here the CDR3 DNA reads TGTGCCAGTAGTTTCGGGACTAGCGGGGCCCTCCAAGAGACCCAGTACTTC. The complete variable domain, with remaining parts taken from reference TRBV19 and TRBJ2-5, reads DGGITQSPKYLFRKEGQNVTLSCEQNLNHDAMYWYRQDPGQGLRLIYYSQIVNDFQKGDIAEGYSVSREKKESFPLTVTSAQKNPTAFYLCASSFGTSGALQETQYFGPGTRLLVL.

The chain employs TRBV5-1 and TRBJ2-7, with D perhaps TRBD2 (6 bases). V shed 0 bases and J shed 4 bases, with 14 bases lying between them. There are 15 residues in the CDR3. From germline, CDR1 is SGHRS and CDR2 YFSETQ. CDR3 DNA sequence: TGCGCCAGCAGCTTGGAAGGGACTGCCTTTTACGAGCAGTACTTC. Protein product: CASSLEGTAFYEQYF.

The V gene is TRBV6-2 or TRBV6-3, the J gene TRBJ2-1; 11 bases line up with TRBD2. The CDR3 runs to 15 residues. Germline assignment: CDR1 MNHEY and CDR2 SVGEGT. Trimming removed 4 bases from V and 9 bases from J; junction bases left unmatched: 8. CDR3 loop: CASSSTLAGDREQFF. The DNA for the CDR3 is TGTGCCAGCAGTTCAACACTAGCGGGGGATCGTGAGCAGTTCTTC.

In its sample, this clone was seen once. The V call is TRBV24-1, the J call TRBJ1-2; D may be TRBD1 (6 bases). V was pared by 12 bases and J by 2 bases, with 12 bases between. Germline V gene sequence: CDR1 KGHDR, CDR2 SFDVKD. This CDR3 region has 12 residues. This chain's CDR3 is CASGGGNYGYTF. The DNA for the CDR3 is TGTGCCTCCGGGGGCGGAAACTATGGCTACACCTTC.

The gene calls are TRBV6-5 and TRBJ2-1, with D possibly being TRBD2 (6 bases). CDR3 length equals 15 residues. V shed 6 bases and J shed 0 bases, with 12 bases lying between them. In germline, CDR1 is MNHEY, CDR2 SVGAGI. The DNA for the CDR3 is TGTGCCAGCAGCCTAGCGCCAGACTCCTACAATGAGCAGTTCTTC. Amino acids: CASSLAPDSYNEQFF.

J is TRBJ1-1 and V is TRBV6-5, with D unresolved. V was clipped by 8 bases and J by 1 base, with 17 bases between them. The CDR3 is 15 residues long. Germline V gene data show CDR1 as MNHEY and CDR2 as SVGAGI. The CDR3 is CASGTSTVANTEAFF. CDR3 nucleotides: TGTGCCAGCGGAACTTCGACGGTGGCGAACACTGAAGCTTTCTTT.

This clone is a singleton in its sample. The chain recombines TRBV12-3 or TRBV12-4 with TRBJ1-1, with D possibly TRBD1 on 5 matching bases. This CDR3 has 12 amino acids. V was clipped by 6 bases and J by 4 bases, with 9 bases between them. The CDR3 DNA reads TGTGCCAGCAGATTCGGGGGCACTGAAGCTTTCTTT. Translation: CASRFGGTEAFF.

The genes are TRBV19 and TRBJ2-1, with 8 bases that match TRBD2. The junction had 10 bases not matched to a gene; V was cut back by 6 bases and J by 9 bases. The germline CDR1 and CDR2 sequences are LNHDA and SQIVND (reference sequence). The length of the CDR3 is 14 residues. In DNA, the CDR3 is TGTGCCAGTAGGCCGGGACTAGGATCCAGTGAGCAGTTCTTC. This sequence encodes CASRPGLGSSEQFF. Combining the CDR3 with reference TRBV19 and TRBJ2-1 gives the whole variable domain DGGITQSPKYLFRKEGQNVTLSCEQNLNHDAMYWYRQDPGQGLRLIYYSQIVNDFQKGDIAEGYSVSREKKESFPLTVTSAQKNPTAFYLCASRPGLGSSEQFFGPGTRLTVL.

This clone has just one count. The rearrangement uses TRBV4-1 and TRBJ2-2; TRBD2 matches 8 bases. The length of the CDR3 is 18 residues. Germline V gene data show CDR1 as MGHRA and CDR2 as YSYEKL. Trimming cost V 0 bases and J 4 bases; bases outside gene matches: 10. CDR3 nucleotide sequence: TGCGCCAGCAGCCAAGATCCAGCGGGAGACTGGACCACCGGGGAGCTGTTTTTT. Translating it yields CASSQDPAGDWTTGELFF.

The V and J genes are TRBV9 and TRBJ1-1; tentative D call: TRBD1 (6 bases). Between the trimmed V and J ends, which lost 2 bases and 3 bases, there was a span of 11 bases. Looked up from germline, CDR1 is SGDLS and CDR2 is YYNGEE. The length of the CDR3 is 14 residues. The CDR3 here is CASSVGGADTEAFF. The CDR3 coding sequence is TGTGCCAGCAGCGTTGGGGGGGCTGACACTGAAGCTTTCTTT.

The chain combines TRBV15 with TRBJ2-3; 12 positions match TRBD2. The V gene end was trimmed by 0 bases and the J gene end by 1 base; junction bases not matched to a gene: 2. This CDR3 comprises 17 residues. Looked up from germline, CDR1 is LNHNV and CDR2 is YYDKDF (reference sequence). CDR3 sequence reads: CATSRERLAGGTDTQYF. The CDR3 DNA is TGTGCCACCAGCAGAGAAAGACTAGCGGGGGGCACAGATACGCAGTATTTT.

This clone was seen only a few times. The gene calls are TRBV25-1 and TRBJ1-1; a weak D match, TRBD1 (6 bases). The V end was cut by 0 bases, the J end by 5 bases, with 7 bases between. Germline values: CDR1 MGHDK, CDR2 SYGVNS. The CDR3 spans 13 residues. CDR3 in amino acids: CASSEYQGTEAFF. CDR3 nucleotides: TGTGCCAGCAGTGAATATCAGGGGACTGAAGCTTTCTTT.

The CDR3 here is CASSGAGTRAAGNTIYF. The CDR3 coding sequence is TGCGCCAGCAGCGGAGCCGGGACACGGGCCGCTGGAAACACCATATATTTT. The V and J genes are TRBV5-1 and TRBJ1-3, with D maybe TRBD1 (6 bases). Germline V gives CDR1 SGHRS, CDR2 YFSETQ. Between the trimmed V and J ends, which lost 4 bases and 2 bases, there was a span of 19 bases. The CDR3 length is 17 residues.

As for this clone: One junction end does not reproduce the germline sequence, and a read error may be involved. CDR3 region: CATSYPPFEQYF. In DNA, the CDR3 is TGTGCCACCAGTTACCCCCCCTTCGAGCAGTACTTC. This rearrangement joins TRBV6-2 or TRBV6-3 to TRBJ2-7, with D unresolved. CDR1 MNHEY and CDR2 SVGEGT come from the germline V gene. The CDR3 loop spans 12 amino acids.

V usage is TRBV5-1 and J usage is TRBJ2-3, with TRBD2 matching 9 bases. J gave up 2 bases and V 6 bases, and 7 bases lay outside the gene matches. Per the germline V gene, CDR1 is SGHRS and CDR2 is YFSETQ. The CDR3 length is 15 residues. The CDR3 DNA sequence: TGCGCCAGCATGCCCAGCGGGGGGTCCACAGATACGCAGTATTTT. It codes for CASMPSGGSTDTQYF.

The chain recombines TRBV10-3 with TRBJ1-1; D is perhaps TRBD1 (5 bases). The germline V gene has CDR1 ENHRY and CDR2 SYGVKD. V dropped 3 bases and J dropped 5 bases, with 7 bases sitting between them. This CDR3 has 12 amino acids. As DNA, the CDR3 is TGTGCCATCAGTGAAACAGGTACTGAAGCTTTCTTT. This translates into CAISETGTEAFF.

This sequence joins TRBV28 and TRBJ2-7; TRBD1 matches 8 bases. The CDR3 contains 15 residues. After removal of 5 bases from V and 2 bases from J, the junction contained 8 bases not matched to a gene. Germline V lookup: CDR1 MDHEN, CDR2 SYDVKM. The DNA for the CDR3 is TGTGCCAGCAGTCCGCCGACAGGGGATACCTACGAGCAGTACTTC. Residues: CASSPPTGDTYEQYF.

V and J are TRBV18 and TRBJ1-1, with unresolved D. There are 14 residues in the CDR3. Germline loops: CDR1 KGHSH, CDR2 LQKENI. V was cut by 4 bases and J by 8 bases, with 17 bases left in between. The CDR3, as DNA: TGTGCCAGCTCACTGGCTCCTTCAACTTGGGAAGCTTTCTTT. This gives the protein CASSLAPSTWEAFF.

The rearrangement links TRBV27 to TRBJ2-7; no clear D gene. This CDR3 has 13 amino acids. Germline V gene sequence: CDR1 MNHEY, CDR2 SMNVEV (reference sequence). The V and J ends lost 2 bases and 3 bases respectively, with 8 bases between them. In nucleotides, the CDR3 is TGTGCCAGCAGTTTAGCTGGGAACTACGAGCAGTACTTC. Protein product: CASSLAGNYEQYF.

This chain links TRBV24-1 with TRBJ2-7; tentative D call: TRBD2 (6 bases). Germline V CDR1 and CDR2: KGHDR, SFDVKD. The CDR3 has 13 amino acids. The V gene lost 9 bases and the J gene lost 0 bases, with 11 bases spanning the gap. CDR3 sequence reads: CATSRGNSYEQYF. Written as DNA, the CDR3 is TGTGCCACCTCTCGGGGGAACTCCTACGAGCAGTACTTC.

V gene TRBV5-3 combines with J gene TRBJ2-7; the D is unclear. TRBV5-3 is an ORF, and what it does is uncertain. This CDR3 spans 9 amino acids. Trimming took off 10 bases at V and 9 bases at J, with 11 bases between the two ends. The CDR3 coding sequence is TGTGCCGCCACCTGCGGGCAGTACTTC. This sequence encodes CAATCGQYF.

The chain links TRBV6-5 to TRBJ2-2; TRBD1 matches at 11 bases. The ends lost 6 bases at V and 5 bases at J; junction bases unmatched: 5. The V gene's germline CDR1 is MNHEY and CDR2 SVGAGI. The CDR3 has 15 amino acids. The CDR3 DNA reads TGTGCCAGCAGCCCGGGACAGGGGGGAACCGGGGAGCTGTTTTTT. This sequence encodes CASSPGQGGTGELFF.

The rearrangement uses TRBV7-9 and TRBJ1-5; no clear D gene. The V gene's germline CDR1 is SEHNR and CDR2 FQNEAQ (reference sequence). With 2 bases removed from V and 1 base from J, the gap between germline ends came to 3 bases. The CDR3 consists of 13 residues. The CDR3 sequence: CASSLRSNQPQHF. The CDR3 DNA reads as TGTGCCAGCAGCTTAAGGAGCAATCAGCCCCAGCATTTT.

The V call is TRBV7-9, the J call TRBJ2-7, with D maybe TRBD1 (6 bases). The CDR3 sequence is 16 residues long. Deletions cut 4 bases from V and 8 bases from J, with 24 bases between. Looked up from germline, CDR1 is SEHNR and CDR2 is FQNEAQ (reference sequence). The CDR3 DNA reads TGTGCCAGCAGCTACCCCGGAGACAGGCTGGGCTCCAAGCAGTACTTC. This encodes CASSYPGDRLGSKQYF.

The rearrangement uses TRBV5-1 and TRBJ2-7; 9 bases fit TRBD2. Germline V gene lookup returns CDR1 SGHRS and CDR2 YFSETQ. This CDR3 is built from 17 residues. V gave up 4 bases and J gave up 0 bases; unmatched junction bases: 11. CDR3 in amino acids: CASSPRASGDSSYEQYF. Here the CDR3 DNA reads TGCGCCAGCAGCCCCCGGGCTAGCGGGGATAGCTCCTACGAGCAGTACTTC.

The J gene is TRBJ1-2, the V gene TRBV6-1, with a tentative D call TRBD1 (5 bases). From germline, CDR1 is MNHNS and CDR2 SASEGT. Trimming took off 0 bases at V and 2 bases at J, with 16 bases between the two ends. The CDR3 covers 17 residues. The CDR3 DNA follows: TGTGCCAGCAGTGAAGCGCTGGTAGGGGCTTGGAACTATGGCTACACCTTC. This translates into CASSEALVGAWNYGYTF.

This sequence joins TRBV19 and TRBJ1-4; D gene ambiguous. Looked up from germline, CDR1 is LNHDA and CDR2 is SQIVND (reference sequence). The CDR3 loop spans 15 amino acids. Trimming took 3 bases from V and 7 from J, leaving 15 bases between them. This CDR3 is CASSIGPKLGEKLFF. CDR3 in DNA: TGTGCCAGTAGTATTGGGCCTAAGTTAGGTGAAAAACTGTTTTTT.

The J gene is TRBJ2-2, the V gene TRBV30; TRBD1 aligns across 9 bases. The V gene end was trimmed by 4 bases and the J gene end by 2 bases; junction bases not matched to a gene: 5. The CDR3 consists of 15 residues. Germline V gene sequence: CDR1 GTSNPN, CDR2 SVGIG (reference sequence). The DNA of the CDR3 is TGTGCCTGGACCCGGACAGGGGAAAACACCGGGGAGCTGTTTTTT. It encodes CAWTRTGENTGELFF.